The rows below give T cell receptor beta chains drawn from one sample of a study of shared clonotypes between healthy human individuals. Only in-frame clones appear in the TCRdb table, and some are missing; sequencing was by immunoSEQ multiplex PCR. In the table there are roughly 1,000,000 clones, 75% to 80% of which are singletons. The sequencing input was memory CD4+ T cells from PBMCs. The source of these receptors is a young man in good health. Some clones in this sample may be carry-over from other donors' samples. CDR3s include the opening cysteine and the closing phenylalanine or tryptophan. The D gene is left open where the match is weak. Part of the rows lack a size; the others show once, few, many or a class for expanded clones.

cdr3_nt cdr3_aa j_call d_call v_call clone_size
TGTGCCAGCAGCCCCCAGGGTGCCCTCGGAGAGCTGTTTTTT CASSPQGALGELFF TRBJ2-2 . TRBV9 .
TGTGCCAGCATCCTCCGCCGGGACAGGGATGAGACCCAGTACTTC CASILRRDRDETQYF TRBJ2-5 . TRBV21-1 .
TGTGCCTGGAGTGTAGTAGGCAGGGGGCCCAAAAATGAAGCTTTCTTT CAWSVVGRGPKNEAFF TRBJ1-1 TRBD1 TRBV30 .
TGTGCCAGCAGCGTAGCCGCAGGGCTAGATACGCAGTATTTT CASSVAAGLDTQYF TRBJ2-3 . TRBV9 once
TGTGCCAGCAGTCACGACCGGTCGGGACTAGCCTACAATGAGCAGTTCTTC CASSHDRSGLAYNEQFF TRBJ2-1 TRBD2 TRBV27 .
TGTGCCAGCAGTGTTGCGTTTGAGCAGTTCTTC CASSVAFEQFF TRBJ2-1 . TRBV2 few
TGTGCCAGTAGTATGAGGGGGTCGTACACTGAAGCTTTCTTT CASSMRGSYTEAFF TRBJ1-1 . TRBV19 .
TGTGCCTGGAGTGTTGGGCAGACTAATTCACCCCTCCACTTT CAWSVGQTNSPLHF TRBJ1-6 . TRBV30 .
TGTGCCAGCAGCTTATATGGGGTAGGAGGGCTTGATGGCTACACCTTC CASSLYGVGGLDGYTF TRBJ1-2 . TRBV7-8 .
TGCGCCAGCAGCGGTCGCTCTGGAAACACCATATATTTT CASSGRSGNTIYF TRBJ1-3 . TRBV4-1 .
TGTGCCAGCTCATATCAGGGGAATAGCAATCAGCCCCAGCATTTT CASSYQGNSNQPQHF TRBJ1-5 . TRBV18 .
TGCAGCTACGGCGGGAGCACAGATACGCAGTATTTT CSYGGSTDTQYF TRBJ2-3 . TRBV29-1 .
TGCAGTGCTAGGAGGGTCACTGAAGCTTTCTTT CSARRVTEAFF TRBJ1-1 . TRBV20-1 .
TGTGCCAGCAGCATTGACATTAACTATGGCTACACCTTC CASSIDINYGYTF TRBJ1-2 . TRBV9 .
TGTGCCAGCAGTGGGACAGGGGGGTCTGGGGCCAACGTCCTGACTTTC CASSGTGGSGANVLTF TRBJ2-6 TRBD1 TRBV27 .
TGTGCCAGTAGTATTACGACAGCAACTAATGAAAAACTGTTTTTT CASSITTATNEKLFF TRBJ1-4 . TRBV19 .
TGTGCCACCGACCGGGACAGGTCCTACGAGCAGTACTTC CATDRDRSYEQYF TRBJ2-7 TRBD1 TRBV6-1 .
TGTGCCAGCAGTTACGGCAGGGTTGACTCCTACGAGCAGTACTTC CASSYGRVDSYEQYF TRBJ2-7 . TRBV6-5 once
TGTGCCAGCAGCATCGCCCGGGGACTTCTTCTCTCTGGGGCCAACGTCCTGACTTTC CASSIARGLLLSGANVLTF TRBJ2-6 . TRBV7-8 .
TGTGCCAGCAGTACTAGCGGCGGCCTTGAGACCCAGTACTTC CASSTSGGLETQYF TRBJ2-5 TRBD2 TRBV28 .
TGCAGCGTGAACAGGGGGCTAACCTACGAGCAGTACTTC CSVNRGLTYEQYF TRBJ2-7 TRBD1 TRBV29-1 .
TGCGCCAGCAGCTTGAGGGCAGGGGGCAAGAACACTGAAGCTTTCTTT CASSLRAGGKNTEAFF TRBJ1-1 TRBD1 TRBV5-1 .
TGTGCCAGCAGCCCCGTGAGGGCGAACACCGGGGAGCTGTTTTTT CASSPVRANTGELFF TRBJ2-2 . TRBV28 .
TGTGCCAGCAGTCCGGGACTAGCGTTATTAGCCTACGAGCAGTACTTC CASSPGLALLAYEQYF TRBJ2-7 TRBD2 TRBV5-4 .
TGTGCCAGCAGCCGCGACAGGTACAATGAGCAGTTCTTC CASSRDRYNEQFF TRBJ2-1 . TRBV6-4 few
TGCGCCAGCAGCCAAGATCATGGTAGCGGAGCCTACGAGCAGTACTTC CASSQDHGSGAYEQYF TRBJ2-7 . TRBV4-3 .
TGTGCCAGCAGATCTCAGGGCGAGCAGTACTTC CASRSQGEQYF TRBJ2-7 . TRBV2 .
TGTGCCAGCAGCCAAGATTTATCGCAAGAAGCTTTCTTT CASSQDLSQEAFF TRBJ1-1 . TRBV4-2 .
TGCGCCAGCAGCCATAACAGGGGGGGAAACACCATATATTTT CASSHNRGGNTIYF TRBJ1-3 TRBD1 TRBV4-1 .
TGTGCCAGCAGTGAAGCGTGGGTGGGCTCCTCCTACGAGCAGTACTTC CASSEAWVGSSYEQYF TRBJ2-7 . TRBV6-1 few
TGTGCCAGCAGTCCTACAGGGAGCTCCTACGAGCAGTACTTC CASSPTGSSYEQYF TRBJ2-7 . TRBV2 .
TGTGCCAGTAGTATTCGTAGGGGGTCTGGAAACACCATATATTTT CASSIRRGSGNTIYF TRBJ1-3 . TRBV19 .
TGTGCCAGCTGGGACAACCCCTACGAGCAGTACTTC CASWDNPYEQYF TRBJ2-7 . TRBV6-5 .
TGCGCCAGCAGCGGGGTGACAGGGGCACAAGAGACCCAGTACTTC CASSGVTGAQETQYF TRBJ2-5 TRBD1 TRBV5-1 .
TGTGCCAGCAGCTCACCGTGGGGGCCAATGGGCTCTGGGGCCAACGTCCTGACTTTC CASSSPWGPMGSGANVLTF TRBJ2-6 . TRBV11-2 .
TGTGCCAGCACCCGAGGGGGGGCAGGTGGAAACACCATATATTTT CASTRGGAGGNTIYF TRBJ1-3 . TRBV25-1 .
TGTGCCAGCAGCTCAAGCGGGAATACCTACAATGAGCAGTTCTTC CASSSSGNTYNEQFF TRBJ2-1 TRBD2 TRBV7-3 .